One and the same sample provided the 16 T cell receptor beta chains below, sequenced in a study of blood T cell repertoires in COVID-19. This table comes from immunoSEQ multiplex PCR, and its TCRdb copy is limited to in-frame clones, with some not included. The sample shows 330,000 or so clones, over 80% of them seen only once. Sequences were obtained from PBMCs or T cells enriched from blood (not recorded which). Every receptor here comes from a man between 25 and 39 years old who had recovered from COVID-19.

The chain combines TRBV2 with TRBJ2-2; D not certain. V shed 4 bases and J shed 5 bases, with 8 bases lying between them. This CDR3 spans 13 amino acids. CDR1 and CDR2 (germline): SNHLY, FYNNEI. This CDR3 reads CASSAGRTGELFF. DNA of the CDR3: TGTGCCAGCAGTGCCGGTAGAACCGGGGAGCTGTTTTTT.

The chain carries TRBV6-5 and TRBJ1-6; 8 bases match TRBD1. The CDR3 contains 14 residues. Trimming removed 6 bases from V and 8 bases from J; junction bases left unmatched: 6. The germline V gene encodes CDR1 MNHEY and CDR2 SVGAGI. CDR3 protein: CASRRTGTYSPLHF. CDR3 sequence (DNA): TGTGCCAGCAGAAGGACAGGGACGTATTCACCCCTCCACTTT.

The chain employs TRBV6-6 and TRBJ1-2; TRBD1 agrees at 9 bases. The CDR3 has 17 residues. From germline, CDR1 is MNHNY and CDR2 SVGAGI (reference sequence). V lost 5 bases to trimming and J lost 4 bases; unmatched junction nucleotides: 14. Here the CDR3 DNA reads TGTGCCAGCAGTCTTTTGACAGGGGGGCCAGGGGTCTATGGCTACACCTTC. The encoded protein is CASSLLTGGPGVYGYTF.

The chain is built from TRBV11-1 and TRBJ2-3, with D tentatively TRBD2 (5 bases). V lost 1 base and J lost 2, with 13 bases in between. CDR3 length equals 16 residues. Per germline, CDR1 SGHAT and CDR2 FQDESV (reference sequence). The CDR3 protein is CASSLGRAGLTDTQYF. As DNA, the CDR3 is TGTGCCAGCAGCTTAGGAAGGGCGGGCCTCACAGATACGCAGTATTTT.

This clone appeared a single time. The V and J genes are TRBV3-1 (or the pseudogene TRBV3-2) and TRBJ2-5; unclear D gene. Germline lookup yields CDR1 LGHDT and CDR2 YNNKEL (reference sequence). This CDR3 contains 16 residues. V lost 1 base and J lost 3, with 15 bases in between. CDR3 in DNA: TGTGCCAGCAGCCAAGGCATCAGCGTGCCGAAAGAGACCCAGTACTTC. Residues: CASSQGISVPKETQYF.

CDR3: CASSVNPGGNTGELFF. The CDR3 DNA reads as TGTGCCAGCAGCGTAAACCCGGGGGGGAACACCGGGGAGCTGTTTTTT. The chain carries TRBV9 and TRBJ2-2, with 7 bases fitting TRBD2. Germline CDR1 and CDR2: SGDLS and YYNGEE. The CDR3 contains 16 residues. The V segment lost 1 base and the J segment 1 base; nucleotides outside the gene matches: 4.

The chain carries TRBV2 and TRBJ2-4; perhaps TRBD1 as D (6 bases). Germline V CDR1 and CDR2: SNHLY, FYNNEI. V was cut by 8 bases and J by 3 bases, with 20 bases left in between. This CDR3 region has 16 residues. The CDR3 spells CASEDSGTSNKNIQYF. The CDR3 nucleotides read TGTGCCAGCGAAGATTCCGGGACATCAAACAAAAACATTCAGTACTTC.

V gene TRBV19 combines with J gene TRBJ2-2; TRBD1 aligns across 7 bases. The germline V gene has CDR1 LNHDA and CDR2 SQIVND (reference sequence). This CDR3 is 13 amino acids long. Unmatched junction bases numbered 2, after V lost 6 bases and J lost 4 bases. CDR3 sequence (DNA): TGTGCCAGTAGGAACAGGGGCACCGGGGAGCTGTTTTTT. This translates into CASRNRGTGELFF.

The V and J genes are TRBV19 and TRBJ1-3, with D possibly being TRBD1 (6 bases). This CDR3 contains 16 residues. Trimming left V 5 bases short and J 0 bases short, with 14 bases between. Per germline, CDR1 LNHDA and CDR2 SQIVND (reference sequence). The CDR3 loop is CASSGSGAGSGNTIYF. CDR3 bases: TGTGCCAGTAGTGGATCAGGGGCCGGCTCTGGAAACACCATATATTTT. Supplemented by reference TRBV19 and TRBJ1-3, the full variable domain reads DGGITQSPKYLFRKEGQNVTLSCEQNLNHDAMYWYRQDPGQGLRLIYYSQIVNDFQKGDIAEGYSVSREKKESFPLTVTSAQKNPTAFYLCASSGSGAGSGNTIYFGEGSWLTVV.

This chain connects TRBV11-2 to TRBJ1-5; TRBD1 matches 11 bases. V dropped 3 bases and J dropped 2; count of bases not matched to a gene: 9. There are 18 residues in the CDR3. CDR1 and CDR2 from the germline V gene are SGHAT and FQNNGV. CDR3 sequence: CASSLGQGGQIGNQPQHF. The CDR3 DNA reads TGTGCCAGCAGCTTGGGACAGGGGGGTCAAATTGGCAATCAGCCCCAGCATTTT.

This clone came up once. The chain employs TRBV25-1 and TRBJ1-5; unclear D gene. Germline assignment: CDR1 MGHDK and CDR2 SYGVNS. The CDR3 spans 13 residues. The V and J ends lost 2 bases and 4 bases respectively, with 6 bases between them. The CDR3 nucleotides are TGTGCCAGCAGTGAAGGCGGGAATCAGCCCCAGCATTTT. It encodes CASSEGGNQPQHF.

This rearrangement joins TRBV3-1 (or the pseudogene TRBV3-2) to TRBJ1-2; weak D call: TRBD1 (6 bases). The CDR3 runs 14 residues. The germline V gene has CDR1 LGHDT and CDR2 YNNKEL (reference sequence). V lost 4 bases, J lost 3 bases, and 12 bases lay in between. Here the CDR3 reads CASSPRGGYYGYTF. The CDR3 nucleotides read TGTGCCAGCAGCCCCCGGGGGGGCTACTATGGCTACACCTTC.

This chain connects TRBV11-3 to TRBJ1-1; D is possibly TRBD1 (5 bases). There are 13 residues in the CDR3. Trimming pared 3 bases from V and 1 base from J, leaving 6 bases between. Germline values: CDR1 SGHNT, CDR2 YENEEA. In DNA, the CDR3 is TGTGCCAGCAGCTTCACAGGGAACACTGAAGCTTTCTTT. Its translation: CASSFTGNTEAFF.

The chain couples TRBV5-1 to TRBJ2-3; TRBD2 matches 15 bases. The CDR3 contains 19 residues. Trimming removed 0 bases from V and 0 bases from J; junction bases left unmatched: 5. Germline-derived CDR1 and CDR2 are SGHRS and YFSETQ. The CDR3 region has the DNA TGCGCCAGCAGCTTGGCCGGGACTAGCGGGGGGCTGAGCACAGATACGCAGTATTTT. This sequence encodes CASSLAGTSGGLSTDTQYF.

This clone occurred a few times. The rearrangement uses TRBV4-1 and TRBJ2-7, with D perhaps TRBD1 (6 bases). Trimming pared 4 bases from V and 0 bases from J, leaving 10 bases between. The germline V gene encodes CDR1 MGHRA and CDR2 YSYEKL. The CDR3 length is 14 residues. CDR3 sequence (DNA): TGCGCCAGCAGCCCAACAGGGTTCTCCTACGAGCAGTACTTC. Protein sequence: CASSPTGFSYEQYF.

The genes are TRBV2 and TRBJ1-4; TRBD1 matches 9 bases. This CDR3 has 15 amino acids. The V and J ends lost 3 bases and 8 bases, in that order; junction bases with no gene match: 7. Per germline, CDR1 SNHLY and CDR2 FYNNEI. Here the CDR3 reads CASSDLGTGQEKLFF. The CDR3 nucleotides read TGTGCCAGCAGTGACTTAGGGACAGGGCAAGAAAAACTGTTTTTT.